This T cell receptor beta chain was identified in a study of T-cell reconstitution after alpha-beta-depleted transplantation in children. This clonotype was detected a few times. The CDR3 totals 17 residues. Germline lookup yields CDR1 SGHRS and CDR2 YFSETQ. V was cut by 2 bases and J by 7 bases, with 22 bases left in between. Preparation of the TCRbeta library was carried out with unique molecular identifiers. TCRdb reprocessed the PCR reads with MiXCR, giving one entry per CDR3 protein. The sample carries 240,000 or so distinct CDR3 sequences, around 12% recorded once. The source was PBMCs from the stem cell graft donor, collected from the stem cell graft. The TCR comes from a human donor who donated a stem cell graft to a child with acute lymphoblastic leukemia. This chain connects TRBV5-1 to TRBJ2-1, with D tentatively TRBD2 (6 bases). The DNA for the CDR3 is TGCGCCAGCAGCTTAAACCCCCCCGGGAGTGGGGGGAATGAGCAGTTCTTC. It yields the protein CASSLNPPGSGGNEQFF. Full variable domain (outside the CDR3, taken from reference TRBV5-1 and TRBJ2-1): KAGVTQTPRYLIKTRGQQVTLSCSPISGHRSVSWYQQTPGQGLQFLFEYFSETQRNKGNFPGRFSGRQFSNSRSEMNVSTLELGDSALYLCASSLNPPGSGGNEQFFGPGTRLTVL.